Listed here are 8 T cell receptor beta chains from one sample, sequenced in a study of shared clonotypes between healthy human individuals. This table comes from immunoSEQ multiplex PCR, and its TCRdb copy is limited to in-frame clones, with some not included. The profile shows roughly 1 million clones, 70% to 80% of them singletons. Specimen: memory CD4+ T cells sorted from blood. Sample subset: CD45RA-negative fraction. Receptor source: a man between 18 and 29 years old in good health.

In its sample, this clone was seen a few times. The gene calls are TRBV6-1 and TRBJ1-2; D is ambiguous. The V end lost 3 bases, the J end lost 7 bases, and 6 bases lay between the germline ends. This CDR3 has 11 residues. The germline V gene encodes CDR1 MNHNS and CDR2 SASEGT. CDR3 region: CASSETFGYTF. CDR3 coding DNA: TGTGCCAGCAGTGAGACCTTTGGCTACACCTTC.

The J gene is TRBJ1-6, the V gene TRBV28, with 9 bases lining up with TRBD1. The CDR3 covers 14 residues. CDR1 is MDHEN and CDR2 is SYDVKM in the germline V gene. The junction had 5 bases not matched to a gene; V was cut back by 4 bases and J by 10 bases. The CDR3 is CASSWGQGKSPLHF. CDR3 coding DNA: TGTGCCAGCAGTTGGGGACAGGGAAAGTCACCCCTCCACTTT.

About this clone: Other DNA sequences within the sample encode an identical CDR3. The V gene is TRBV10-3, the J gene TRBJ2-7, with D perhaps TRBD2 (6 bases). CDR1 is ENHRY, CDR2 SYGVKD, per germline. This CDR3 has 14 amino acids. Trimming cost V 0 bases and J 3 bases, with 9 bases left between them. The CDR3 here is CAISESSGLYEQYF. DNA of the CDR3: TGTGCCATCAGTGAGTCGAGCGGGCTCTACGAGCAGTACTTC.

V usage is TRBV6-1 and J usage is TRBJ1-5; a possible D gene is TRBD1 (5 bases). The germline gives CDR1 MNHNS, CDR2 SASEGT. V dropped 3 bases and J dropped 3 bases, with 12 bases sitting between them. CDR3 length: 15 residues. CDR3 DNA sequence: TGTGCCAGCAGTGACGAGCCAGGGTCCAATCAGCCCCAGCATTTT. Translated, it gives CASSDEPGSNQPQHF.

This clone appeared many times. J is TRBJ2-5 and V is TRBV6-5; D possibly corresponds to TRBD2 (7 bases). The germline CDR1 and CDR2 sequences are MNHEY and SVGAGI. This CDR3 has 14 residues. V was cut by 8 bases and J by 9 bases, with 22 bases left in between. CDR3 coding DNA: TGTGCCAGCGCCCCTGCGGGGGCGCGGGACGCCCAGTACTTC. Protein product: CASAPAGARDAQYF.

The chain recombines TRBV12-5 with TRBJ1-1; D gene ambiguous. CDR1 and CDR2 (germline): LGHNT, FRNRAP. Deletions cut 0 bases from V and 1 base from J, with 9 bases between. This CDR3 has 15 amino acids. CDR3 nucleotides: TGTGCTAGTGGTTTGGTATCCTCTGGGAACACTGAAGCTTTCTTT. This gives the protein CASGLVSSGNTEAFF.

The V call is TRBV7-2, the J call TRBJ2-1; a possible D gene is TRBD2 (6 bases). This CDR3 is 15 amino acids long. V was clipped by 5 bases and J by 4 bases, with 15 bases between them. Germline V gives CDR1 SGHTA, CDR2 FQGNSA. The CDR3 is CASSPGRGEYNEQFF. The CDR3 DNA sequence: TGTGCCAGCAGCCCGGGCCGCGGGGAGTACAATGAGCAGTTCTTC.

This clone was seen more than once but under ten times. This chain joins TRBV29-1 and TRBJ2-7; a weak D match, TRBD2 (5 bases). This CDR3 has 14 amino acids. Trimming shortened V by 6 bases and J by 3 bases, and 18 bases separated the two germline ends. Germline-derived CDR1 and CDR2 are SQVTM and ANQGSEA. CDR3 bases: TGCAGCGTCAGTGCGGCGGGCCCCATCTACGAGCAGTACTTC. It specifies CSVSAAGPIYEQYF.